Shown below are 30 T cell receptor beta chains from a single sample sequenced in a study of T cell changes during pregnancy in multiple sclerosis. TCRdb's copy holds only in-frame clones and misses some; the assay was immunoSEQ multiplex PCR. The table records over 55,000 clones, approximately 92% of them present only once. Sequences were derived from peripheral blood, sampled in the first trimester of pregnancy. The receptors stem from a female donor with multiple sclerosis, enrolled in a pregnancy study.

The CDR3 DNA follows: TGTGCCAGCAGCTTAGCTTCAGGGCCCACAGATACGCAGTATTTT. Translating gives CASSLASGPTDTQYF. The V and J genes are TRBV11-1 and TRBJ2-3, with D tentatively TRBD1 (5 bases). The CDR3 totals 15 residues. V was pared by 0 bases and J by 2 bases, with 9 bases between. CDR1 and CDR2 from the germline V gene are SGHAT and FQDESV (reference sequence).

The chain combines TRBV19 with TRBJ2-2; TRBD1 agrees at 8 bases. The CDR3 has 16 amino acids. The V gene end was trimmed by 6 bases and the J gene end by 6 bases; junction bases not matched to a gene: 12. CDR1 is LNHDA, CDR2 SQIVND, per germline (reference sequence). CDR3 loop: CASRPPGGAGSGELFF. The CDR3 bases are TGTGCCAGTAGACCCCCAGGGGGCGCAGGCTCCGGGGAGCTGTTTTTT.

J is TRBJ2-1 and V is TRBV4-3; 7 nucleotides align to TRBD2. Trimming at V came to 4 bases and at J to 10 bases, leaving 1 base not matched to a gene. The length of the CDR3 is 11 residues. The germline CDR1 and CDR2 sequences are LGHNA and YSLEER. This CDR3 is CASSREGEQFF. CDR3 in DNA: TGCGCCAGCAGCCGGGAGGGCGAGCAGTTCTTC.

In nucleotides, the CDR3 is TGCGCCAGCAGCCAAGCTCGCGGAGGAGGCGGGGAGCTGTTTTTT. Its translation: CASSQARGGGGELFF. V is TRBV4-3 and J is TRBJ2-2, with D tentatively TRBD2 (5 bases). From germline, CDR1 is LGHNA and CDR2 YSLEER. V dropped 1 base and J dropped 7 bases, with 13 bases sitting between them. There are 15 residues in the CDR3.

This chain links TRBV30 with TRBJ2-2; D is possibly TRBD1 (6 bases). Germline V gene data show CDR1 as GTSNPN and CDR2 as SVGIG (reference sequence). CDR3 length: 14 amino acids. V lost 5 bases and J 3 bases, leaving 13 bases between the germline ends. CDR3 protein: CAWSIDRYTGELFF. CDR3 DNA sequence: TGTGCCTGGTCGATTGACAGGTACACCGGGGAGCTGTTTTTT.

This chain joins TRBV13 and TRBJ1-2; unclear D gene. Germline CDR1 and CDR2: PRHDT and FYEKMQ (reference sequence). The CDR3 is 13 residues long. Trimming pared 3 bases from V and 8 bases from J, leaving 13 bases between. The CDR3 DNA follows: TGTGCCAGCAGCTTCGTGGGCGGGGAGGGCTACACCTTC. Translation: CASSFVGGEGYTF.

The V call is TRBV6-1, the J call TRBJ1-2, with D possibly matching TRBD1 (6 bases). The CDR3 runs 13 residues. Trimming removed 11 bases at V and 4 bases at J, with 17 bases between. Germline V gene sequence: CDR1 MNHNS, CDR2 SASEGT. CDR3 sequence: CAAPYGGPYGYTF. The CDR3 nucleotides are TGTGCCGCTCCTTATGGGGGCCCCTATGGCTACACCTTC.

Remarks on this clone: A read error may produce the germline difference seen at one junction end. The chain has TRBV6-6 and TRBJ2-1, with 8 bases identical to TRBD1. CDR1 is MNHNY and CDR2 is SVGAGI in the germline V gene (reference sequence). The CDR3 totals 13 residues. For the CDR3, the DNA is TGTGCGAGCAAGGGGGGACAGGTCTATGAGCAGTTCTTC. This codes for CASKGGQVYEQFF.

This sequence joins TRBV7-3 and TRBJ2-1, with TRBD1 matching over 8 bases. CDR1 SGHTA and CDR2 FQGTGA come from the germline V gene. Trimming cost V 5 bases and J 8 bases; bases outside gene matches: 2. The CDR3 has 12 amino acids. The chain's CDR3 is CASSRQGYEQFF. The CDR3 nucleotides are TGTGCCAGCAGCCGACAGGGGTATGAGCAGTTCTTC.

V is TRBV28 and J is TRBJ2-2; D is possibly TRBD1 (5 bases). Per germline, CDR1 MDHEN and CDR2 SYDVKM. The CDR3 runs 16 residues. V was shortened by 3 bases and J by 0 bases, with 11 bases between the two germline ends. Here the CDR3 DNA reads TGTGCCAGCAGTTTCGCGGACATGACGAACACCGGGGAGCTGTTTTTT. Protein product: CASSFADMTNTGELFF. The entire variable domain, with the rest obtained from reference TRBV28 and TRBJ2-2, is as follows: DVKVTQSSRYLVKRTGEKVFLECVQDMDHENMFWYRQDPGLGLRLIYFSYDVKMKEKGDIPEGYSVSREKKERFSLILESASTNQTSMYLCASSFADMTNTGELFFGEGSRLTVL.

V gene TRBV19 combines with J gene TRBJ2-1, with 7 bases aligning to TRBD2. Germline CDR1 is LNHDA and CDR2 is SQIVND (reference sequence). V lost 1 base, J lost 12 bases, and 6 bases stayed unmatched. This CDR3 is built from 13 residues. The CDR3 is CASSIGRELGQFF. The CDR3 nucleotides are TGTGCCAGTAGTATAGGGCGGGAGCTCGGGCAGTTCTTC.

The chain couples TRBV15 to TRBJ2-7; 7 bases fit TRBD1. With 3 bases clipped from V and 3 bases from J, the junction kept 11 bases outside the gene matches. Per germline, CDR1 LNHNV and CDR2 YYDKDF (reference sequence). This CDR3 is 16 amino acids long. The CDR3 here is CATSRVEGDSHYEQYF. CDR3 coding DNA: TGTGCCACCAGCAGGGTTGAAGGGGACAGCCACTACGAGCAGTACTTC.

The chain combines TRBV27 with TRBJ1-2; D call uncertain. V shed 3 bases and J shed 0 bases, with 5 bases lying between them. Germline CDR1 reads MNHEY; CDR2 reads SMNVEV (reference sequence). The CDR3 has 13 amino acids. The CDR3 bases are TGTGCCAGCAGTTTTCTCCCTAACTATGGCTACACCTTC. This sequence encodes CASSFLPNYGYTF.

This chain connects TRBV5-5 to TRBJ2-1; 10 bases are shared with TRBD1. This CDR3 is 16 amino acids long. CDR1 SGHKS and CDR2 YYEKEE come from the germline V gene (reference sequence). The J segment lost 4 bases and the V segment lost 4 bases, leaving 8 bases of the junction unmatched. This chain's CDR3 is CASSQDPGQGYNEQFF. The CDR3, as DNA: TGTGCCAGCAGCCAAGATCCGGGACAGGGGTACAATGAGCAGTTCTTC. Together with reference TRBV5-5 and TRBJ2-1, the CDR3 gives the full variable domain: DAGVTQSPTHLIKTRGQQVTLRCSPISGHKSVSWYQQVLGQGPQFIFQYYEKEERGRGNFPDRFSARQFPNYSSELNVNALLLGDSALYLCASSQDPGQGYNEQFFGPGTRLTVL.

J is TRBJ2-3 and V is TRBV19; the match to TRBD1 covers 7 bases. The trim removed 1 base at V and 2 bases at J, leaving 3 bases unmatched. The CDR3 length is 15 residues. Germline CDR1 LNHDA, CDR2 SQIVND (reference sequence). CDR3 in amino acids: CASSIGTGHTDTQYF. As DNA, the CDR3 is TGTGCCAGTAGTATAGGGACAGGACACACAGATACGCAGTATTTT.

The rearrangement uses TRBV7-2 and TRBJ2-7, with D possibly TRBD1 on 5 matching bases. This CDR3 has 12 residues. Germline V gives CDR1 SGHTA, CDR2 FQGNSA. Between the trimmed V and J ends, which lost 4 bases and 6 bases, there was a span of 10 bases. CDR3 coding DNA: TGTGCCAGCAGCTCAGGGTCCCTCGAGCAGTACTTC. Protein: CASSSGSLEQYF.

The J gene is TRBJ2-1, the V gene TRBV27, with 7 bases identical to TRBD2. V gave up 3 bases and J gave up 2 bases; unmatched junction bases: 4. CDR1 is MNHEY and CDR2 is SMNVEV in the germline V gene (reference sequence). The CDR3 sequence is 15 residues long. CDR3 nucleotides: TGTGCCAGCAGTTTCTGGCGGGGGACCTACAATGAGCAGTTCTTC. Protein product: CASSFWRGTYNEQFF.

This clone appeared once. The V and J genes are TRBV5-8 and TRBJ2-1, with 7 bases matching TRBD2. The germline gives CDR1 SGHTS, CDR2 YDEGEE. This CDR3 is built from 15 residues. Trimming at V came to 3 bases and at J to 0 bases, leaving 3 bases not matched to a gene. DNA of the CDR3: TGTGCCAGCAGCTCTAGCGGTATCTCCTACAATGAGCAGTTCTTC. It yields the protein CASSSSGISYNEQFF.

V and J are TRBV29-1 and TRBJ1-1; D is perhaps TRBD1 (6 bases). This CDR3 has 12 amino acids. Germline values: CDR1 SQVTM, CDR2 ANQGSEA. Trimming removed 4 bases at V and 1 base at J, with 7 bases between. The CDR3 DNA reads TGCAGCGTTGGGACAGCGAACACTGAAGCTTTCTTT. Its protein is CSVGTANTEAFF.

This sequence joins TRBV25-1 and TRBJ2-7, with 9 bases fitting TRBD1. Germline trimming cut 5 bases from V and 3 bases from J; bases unmatched to any gene: 8. CDR3 length: 15 residues. CDR1 and CDR2 from the germline V gene are MGHDK and SYGVNS. The chain's CDR3 is CASSKGTGIHYEQYF. CDR3 DNA: TGTGCCAGCAGTAAAGGGACAGGGATCCACTACGAGCAGTACTTC.

In nucleotides, the CDR3 is TGTGCCAGCAGGGGACTAGCGGGAGCCAATGAGCAGTTCTTC. Translating it yields CASRGLAGANEQFF. The rearrangement uses TRBV2 and TRBJ2-1; TRBD2 matches 14 bases. This CDR3 has 14 amino acids. Germline values: CDR1 SNHLY, CDR2 FYNNEI. J lost 6 bases, V lost 6 bases, and 1 base had no gene match.

The chain is built from TRBV6-1 and TRBJ2-2; D not certain. V lost 5 bases to trimming and J lost 0 bases, with 10 bases between them. The CDR3 contains 15 residues. Germline assignment: CDR1 MNHNS and CDR2 SASEGT. The CDR3 reads CASSSQAANTGELFF. The CDR3 coding sequence is TGTGCCAGCAGTTCCCAGGCCGCGAACACCGGGGAGCTGTTTTTT.

The gene calls are TRBV28 and TRBJ1-2; D is ambiguous. Germline V gene sequence: CDR1 MDHEN, CDR2 SYDVKM. V was cut by 6 bases and J by 2 bases, with 10 bases left in between. The CDR3 has 13 amino acids. The CDR3 loop is CASSEQSNYGYTF. In nucleotides, the CDR3 is TGTGCCAGCAGCGAACAGTCGAACTATGGCTACACCTTC.

The rearrangement joins TRBV5-1 to TRBJ2-1; a weak D match, TRBD2 (5 bases). The CDR3 runs to 15 residues. Germline-derived CDR1 and CDR2 are SGHRS and YFSETQ. V lost 0 bases and J 9 bases, leaving 16 bases between the germline ends. The CDR3 DNA reads as TGCGCCAGCAGCTTGGTCCCGGCACAAGAGGGTGAGCAGTTCTTC. As protein: CASSLVPAQEGEQFF.

This chain connects TRBV29-1 to TRBJ2-1; D is unclear. Germline loops: CDR1 SQVTM, CDR2 ANQGSEA. This CDR3 region has 12 residues. Trimming cost V 1 base and J 6 bases, with 7 bases left between them. The DNA of the CDR3 is TGCAGCGTTGAAGTCAGGCCCAATGAGCAGTTCTTC. This translates into CSVEVRPNEQFF.

This chain connects TRBV5-1 to TRBJ2-3; 10 positions agree with TRBD1. This CDR3 has 16 residues. CDR1 is SGHRS, CDR2 YFSETQ, per germline. With 0 bases clipped from V and 5 bases from J, the junction kept 6 bases outside the gene matches. The CDR3 DNA reads TGCGCCAGCAGCTTGGCGGACAGGGGGTTGCGAGATACGCAGTATTTT. Translating gives CASSLADRGLRDTQYF.

The chain recombines TRBV15 with TRBJ2-7; TRBD1 matches at 9 bases. The CDR3 is 14 amino acids. Unmatched junction bases numbered 2, after V lost 3 bases and J lost 2 bases. Germline CDR1 is LNHNV and CDR2 is YYDKDF (reference sequence). The CDR3 protein is CATSSRTGAYEQYF. The CDR3 DNA reads as TGTGCCACCAGCAGCCGGACAGGGGCCTACGAGCAGTACTTC.

The CDR3 spells CASRGGGQGSYEQYF. CDR3 coding DNA: TGTGCCAGTAGGGGCGGAGGACAGGGTTCCTACGAGCAGTACTTC. J is TRBJ2-7 and V is TRBV19, with 8 bases that match TRBD1. The germline gives CDR1 LNHDA, CDR2 SQIVND (reference sequence). Trimming at V came to 6 bases and at J to 1 base, leaving 8 bases not matched to a gene. The CDR3 consists of 15 residues.

This clone was detected only once. CDR3 in DNA: TGTGCCAGCAGCCCAGAGACCGGGACTACGAGAGGAGAGCAGTTCTTC. Translating gives CASSPETGTTRGEQFF. This rearrangement joins TRBV4-2 to TRBJ2-1; 7 nucleotides line up with TRBD2. CDR1 is LGHNA, CDR2 YNFKEQ, per germline. The CDR3 covers 16 residues. With 4 bases clipped from V and 10 bases from J, the junction kept 16 bases outside the gene matches.

The chain is built from TRBV19 and TRBJ2-6, with D maybe TRBD2 (6 bases). V lost 3 bases, J lost 3 bases, and 18 bases lay in between. The CDR3 extends over 18 amino acids. CDR1 and CDR2 from the germline V gene are LNHDA and SQIVND (reference sequence). The CDR3 DNA reads as TGTGCCAGTAGTATTCGGACCTTAGGGGAGGTTGGGGCCAACGTCCTGACTTTC. Its translation: CASSIRTLGEVGANVLTF.